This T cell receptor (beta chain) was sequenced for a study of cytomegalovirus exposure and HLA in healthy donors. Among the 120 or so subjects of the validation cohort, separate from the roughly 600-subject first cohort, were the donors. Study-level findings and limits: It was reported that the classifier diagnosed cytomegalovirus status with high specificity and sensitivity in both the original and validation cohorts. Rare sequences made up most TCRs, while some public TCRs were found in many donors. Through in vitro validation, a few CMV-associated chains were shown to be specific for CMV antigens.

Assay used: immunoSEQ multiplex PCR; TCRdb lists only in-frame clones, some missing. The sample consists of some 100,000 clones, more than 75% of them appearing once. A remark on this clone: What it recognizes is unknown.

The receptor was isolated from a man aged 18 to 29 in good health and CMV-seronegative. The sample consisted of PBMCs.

The CDR3 DNA follows: TGTGCCAGCGGGTTAGGGGACAGCCGAACTGGGCAGTACTTC. Encoded protein: CASGLGDSRTGQYF. This chain uses TRBV27 with TRBJ2-7, with 7 nucleotides matching TRBD1. Germline V CDR1 and CDR2: MNHEY, SMNVEV (reference sequence). This CDR3 spans 14 amino acids. V lost 8 bases, J lost 9 bases, and 16 bases stayed unmatched.